This T cell receptor (beta chain) was profiled in a study of monozygotic twins with cystic fibrosis. In regard to this clone: Its matching antigen is unknown.

The CDR3 runs 16 residues. The V gene end was trimmed by 3 bases and the J gene end by 5 bases; junction bases not matched to a gene: 13. Germline CDR1 and CDR2: LGHNA and YNFKEQ. The data were produced by immunoSEQ multiplex PCR, yet TCRdb's version contains in-frame clones alone and is incomplete. Of roughly 9,400 clones in the sample, roughly 98% were seen once. Study-wide findings and caveats: In this small cohort, shared CDR3 numbers showed no association with age, concordance or disease severity.

The rearrangement joins TRBV4-2 to TRBJ2-7, with 7 bases identical to TRBD1. The clonotype was recovered from a girl under 10 years old with cystic fibrosis. The material sequenced was blood. CDR3 sequence: CASSQAPGTEVNEQYF. In DNA form, the CDR3 reads TGTGCCAGCAGCCAGGCCCCCGGGACAGAAGTCAACGAGCAGTACTTC.